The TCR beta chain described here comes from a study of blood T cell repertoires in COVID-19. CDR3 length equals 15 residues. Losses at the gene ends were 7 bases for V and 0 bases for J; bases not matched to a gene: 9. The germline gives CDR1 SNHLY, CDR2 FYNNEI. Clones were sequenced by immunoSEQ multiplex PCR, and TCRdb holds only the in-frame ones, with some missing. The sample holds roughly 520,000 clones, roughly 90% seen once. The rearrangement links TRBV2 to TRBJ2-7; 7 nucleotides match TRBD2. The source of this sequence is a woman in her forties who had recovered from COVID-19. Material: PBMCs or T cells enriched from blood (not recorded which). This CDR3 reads CASKGASGISYEQYF. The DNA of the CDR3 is TGTGCCAGCAAGGGAGCTAGCGGAATCTCCTACGAGCAGTACTTC.